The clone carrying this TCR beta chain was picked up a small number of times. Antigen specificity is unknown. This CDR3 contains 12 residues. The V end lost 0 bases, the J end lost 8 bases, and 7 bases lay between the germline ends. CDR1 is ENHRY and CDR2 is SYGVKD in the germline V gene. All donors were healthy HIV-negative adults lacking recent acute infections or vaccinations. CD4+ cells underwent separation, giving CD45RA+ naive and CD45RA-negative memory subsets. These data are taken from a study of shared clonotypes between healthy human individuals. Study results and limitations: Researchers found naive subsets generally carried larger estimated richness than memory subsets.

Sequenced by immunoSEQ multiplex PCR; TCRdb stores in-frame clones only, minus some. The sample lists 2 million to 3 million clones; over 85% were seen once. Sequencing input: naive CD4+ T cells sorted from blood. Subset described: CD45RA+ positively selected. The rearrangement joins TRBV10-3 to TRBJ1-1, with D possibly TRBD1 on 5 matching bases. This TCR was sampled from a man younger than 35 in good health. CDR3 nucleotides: TGTGCCATCAGTGAGTCCAGGGCCGAAGCTTTCTTT. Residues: CAISESRAEAFF.